Listed here are 5 T cell receptor beta chains from one sample, sequenced in a study of patients and donors after allogeneic stem cell transplantation. TCRdb fed the RT-PCR reads into MiXCR, producing one record per CDR3 protein. This sample has about a million distinct CDR3 sequences, with 15% to 20% found just once. The sequenced sample was blood, either unsorted or a sorted T cell fraction (not recorded which). These TCRs come from a human donor who was either an allogeneic HSCT recipient or a stem cell or donor lymphocyte infusion donor (not recorded which). It is not recorded whose cells these are; they may come from a transplant donor.

This clonotype was counted many times. The chain employs TRBV5-1 and TRBJ2-7; D remains ambiguous. The germline V gene has CDR1 SGHRS and CDR2 YFSETQ. There are 14 residues in the CDR3. Trimming removed 6 bases from V and 1 base from J, with 14 bases in between. The CDR3 DNA follows: TGCGCCAGCAACCTGGCGGACGTTTCCTACGAGCAGTACTTC. This sequence encodes CASNLADVSYEQYF.

The chain combines TRBV4-3 with TRBJ1-1; D perhaps matches TRBD1 (5 bases). CDR1 is LGHNA and CDR2 is YSLEER in the germline V gene. The CDR3 has 15 amino acids. Trimming removed 2 bases at V and 0 bases at J, with 10 bases between. The chain's CDR3 is CASSQNQGLNTEAFF. DNA for the CDR3: TGCGCCAGCAGCCAAAACCAGGGCCTGAACACTGAAGCTTTCTTT.

This clonotype was found many times. The CDR3 DNA sequence: TGTGCCTCGGGAGCCAAAAACATTCAGTACTTC. Protein sequence: CASGAKNIQYF. This chain uses TRBV15 with TRBJ2-4; no clear D. The V gene lost 11 bases and the J gene lost 0 bases, with 5 bases spanning the gap. The CDR3 length is 11 residues. Germline V gives CDR1 LNHNV, CDR2 YYDKDF (reference sequence).

This clonotype has just a few counts. V usage is TRBV12-3 or TRBV12-4 and J usage is TRBJ1-5; D is possibly TRBD1 (5 bases). Trimming removed 4 bases at V and 2 bases at J, with 9 bases between. The CDR3 loop spans 14 amino acids. CDR3 sequence (DNA): TGTGCCAGCAGTTACGACAGTGGCAATCAGCCCCAGCATTTT. The encoded protein is CASSYDSGNQPQHF.

This sequence joins TRBV5-1 and TRBJ2-2, with a tentative D call TRBD2 (5 bases). Germline V gene sequence: CDR1 SGHRS, CDR2 YFSETQ. V dropped 2 bases and J dropped 5 bases, with 13 bases sitting between them. This CDR3 has 15 residues. The CDR3 loop is CASSLAARGTGELFF. The CDR3 DNA reads TGCGCCAGCAGCTTAGCGGCCCGAGGGACCGGGGAGCTGTTTTTT.